The 9 T cell receptor beta chains reported below all come from one sample, sequenced in a study of graft-versus-host responses after intestinal transplantation. For these receptors, no antigen is known. Sequencing was performed with immunoSEQ multiplex PCR; in TCRdb, only in-frame clones are kept and a portion is missing. The profile shows approximately 90,000 clones, about nine tenths of them singletons. The specimen comprised unstimulated CD4+ T cells sorted from spleen or lymph node cells, sampled before transplant. The receptor source for this set is a human donor who was the organ donor for an intestinal transplant.

This chain links TRBV5-1 with TRBJ2-3; 7 bases map to TRBD2. The CDR3 totals 13 residues. The J segment lost 5 bases and the V segment lost 7 bases, leaving 7 bases of the junction unmatched. Germline V gene lookup returns CDR1 SGHRS and CDR2 YFSETQ. Here the CDR3 DNA reads TGCGCCAGCGGACCGTGGGAGGGAGATACGCAGTATTTT. Encoded protein: CASGPWEGDTQYF.

The chain joins TRBV7-2 to TRBJ2-1; D is uncertain. The CDR3 loop spans 15 amino acids. Germline CDR1 SGHTA, CDR2 FQGNSA. Trimming left V 1 base short and J 0 bases short, with 7 bases between. CDR3 coding DNA: TGTGCCAGCAGCTTAGGTCCCAGCTCCTACAATGAGCAGTTCTTC. Translation gives CASSLGPSSYNEQFF.

The rearrangement uses TRBV4-3 and TRBJ2-7, with TRBD1 identical over 8 bases. Trimming removed 1 base from V and 5 bases from J; junction bases left unmatched: 13. Germline values: CDR1 LGHNA, CDR2 YSLEER. CDR3 size: 17 residues. CDR3 region: CASSQVPSMDRVNEQYF. Written as DNA, the CDR3 is TGCGCCAGCAGCCAAGTCCCGTCGATGGACAGGGTCAACGAGCAGTACTTC.

V and J are TRBV6-1 and TRBJ2-3, with TRBD2 matching over 9 bases. Germline-derived CDR1 and CDR2 are MNHNS and SASEGT. Unmatched junction bases numbered 4, after V lost 7 bases and J lost 2 bases. The CDR3 consists of 14 residues. The CDR3 DNA follows: TGTGCCAGCACGACTAGCGGAAACACAGATACGCAGTATTTT. This encodes CASTTSGNTDTQYF.

The rearrangement joins TRBV5-4 to TRBJ1-1; weak D call: TRBD1 (5 bases). This CDR3 region has 14 residues. Deletions cut 2 bases from V and 0 bases from J, with 8 bases between. The germline V gene encodes CDR1 SGHNT and CDR2 YYREEE (reference sequence). The CDR3 loop is CASSLAGMNTEAFF. For the CDR3, the DNA is TGTGCCAGCAGCTTAGCAGGGATGAACACTGAAGCTTTCTTT. The whole variable domain, remainder taken from reference TRBV5-4 and TRBJ1-1, is ETGVTQSPTHLIKTRGQQVTLRCSSQSGHNTVSWYQQALGQGPQFIFQYYREEENGRGNFPPRFSGLQFPNYSSELNVNALELDDSALYLCASSLAGMNTEAFFGQGTRLTVV.

This chain links TRBV19 with TRBJ1-3; 9 nucleotides match TRBD1. Germline V CDR1 and CDR2: LNHDA, SQIVND (reference sequence). V gave up 3 bases and J gave up 10 bases; unmatched junction bases: 10. The CDR3 is 15 amino acids. CDR3 DNA: TGTGCCAGTAGTATGACACCGGGACAGGGATCGACCATATATTTT. Translated, it gives CASSMTPGQGSTIYF.

The rearrangement uses TRBV4-3 and TRBJ2-7, with 8 bases that match TRBD2. CDR3 length: 17 amino acids. Trimming cost V 0 bases and J 2 bases; bases outside gene matches: 9. The germline V gene encodes CDR1 LGHNA and CDR2 YSLEER. The chain's CDR3 is CASSQDPGGARTYEQYF. The CDR3 region has the DNA TGCGCCAGCAGCCAAGATCCCGGGGGGGCCCGCACCTACGAGCAGTACTTC.

CDR3 DNA sequence: TGCGCCAGCAGCAGAGACAGGGACGAGCAGTACTTC. Its protein product is CASSRDRDEQYF. The chain uses TRBV5-1 and TRBJ2-7, with 7 bases lining up with TRBD1. CDR3 length: 12 amino acids. V lost 4 bases, J lost 5 bases, and 3 bases stayed unmatched. Germline-derived CDR1 and CDR2 are SGHRS and YFSETQ.

Note on this clone: Germline is not matched at one junction end, which may reflect a read error. The same CDR3 also results from other DNA sequences found in this sample. The V call is TRBV7-7, the J call TRBJ2-5; 8 bases align to TRBD2. The CDR3 covers 15 residues. CDR1 and CDR2 (germline): SSHAT, FNYEAQ (reference sequence). CDR3 region: CASSLGGTRRETQYF. The CDR3 region has the DNA TGTGCTAGCAGCTTGGGCGGGACTAGAAGGGAGACCCAGTACTTC.